Listed below are T cell receptor beta chains from one sample, sequenced in a study of shared clonotypes between healthy human individuals. Assay: immunoSEQ multiplex PCR; the TCRdb copy retains only in-frame clones and omits some. There are more than 400,000 clones in the sample; 90% to 97% occur only once, and under 0.065% lies in the top ten. The specimen sequenced was naive CD4+ T cells sorted from blood. All receptors derive from a woman aged 25 to 39 in good health. CDR3s include the opening cysteine and the closing phenylalanine or tryptophan. A D gene is named only where the DNA matches it firmly. Clone sizes are given selectively: once, few, many, or a class where the clone is expanded.

V	length	D	size	J	DNA	CDR3
TRBV28	13	.	few	TRBJ1-1	TGTGCCAGCAGTTTGACGACAGTCACTGAAGCTTTCTTT	CASSLTTVTEAFF
TRBV5-1	16	.	.	TRBJ2-6	TGCGCCAGCAGCGATACAGGCGGCGCTGGGGCCAACGTCCTGACTTTC	CASSDTGGAGANVLTF
TRBV16	15	TRBD1	once	TRBJ2-7	TGTGCCAGCAGCCAATCGCCACAGGGGGTATACGAGCAGTACTTC	CASSQSPQGVYEQYF
TRBV6-5	13	.	.	TRBJ2-1	TGTGCCAGCAGAGGAGAGGGATCGGATGAGCAGTTCTTC	CASRGEGSDEQFF
TRBV6-5	14	.	.	TRBJ1-5	TGTGCCAGCAGTTACTCGTACAGGGACCAGCCCCAGCATTTT	CASSYSYRDQPQHF
TRBV30	15	.	.	TRBJ1-4	TGTGCCTGGCAAAGACACTCGACAGAAAGGGAAAAACTGTTTTTT	CAWQRHSTEREKLFF
TRBV7-9	19	.	.	TRBJ2-7	TGTGCCAGCAGCTTAGGATCCCTAAAGGGGCGGTCGTCTATCGACGAGCAGTACTTC	CASSLGSLKGRSSIDEQYF
TRBV2	14	TRBD1	.	TRBJ1-2	TGTGCCAGCAGTTGGGACAGGGAGAACTATGGCTACACCTTC	CASSWDRENYGYTF
TRBV29-1	13	TRBD1	.	TRBJ1-4	TGCAGCGTCCCACAGGGGGCTAATGAAAAACTGTTTTTT	CSVPQGANEKLFF
TRBV6-6	13	TRBD2	.	TRBJ2-7	TGTGCCACCTACCGAGCGGGGTCCTACGAGCAGTACTTC	CATYRAGSYEQYF
TRBV19	16	TRBD1	.	TRBJ2-1	TGTGCCAGTAGTATAGAAGGACAGGGTGGGTACAATGAGCAGTTCTTC	CASSIEGQGGYNEQFF
TRBV5-1	15	TRBD2	.	TRBJ2-2	TGCGCCAGCAGCTTCGAAGCGGGAGACACCGGGGAGCTGTTTTTT	CASSFEAGDTGELFF
TRBV4-1	19	TRBD1	.	TRBJ2-5	TGCGCCAGCAGCCATACCGGGACAGGGGTGACGGGAGGGCAAGAGACCCAGTACTTC	CASSHTGTGVTGGQETQYF
TRBV9	13	.	.	TRBJ2-1	TGTGCCAGCTCCTCAAATCTCGACAATGAGCAGTTCTTC	CASSSNLDNEQFF
TRBV19	15	.	once	TRBJ1-5	TGTGCCAGTCGCCGGGGCGGGGGGAGCAATCAGCCCCAGCATTTT	CASRRGGGSNQPQHF
TRBV27	16	.	.	TRBJ2-4	TGTGCCAGCAGCTTGAGGTCGACTCTAGCCAAAAACATTCAGTACTTC	CASSLRSTLAKNIQYF
TRBV10-1	17	.	once	TRBJ2-3	TGCGCCAGCAGTGAGTCGACTCGCGCGGGGAGCACAGATACGCAGTATTTT	CASSESTRAGSTDTQYF
TRBV6-5	14	.	.	TRBJ2-7	TGTGCCAGCAGGGAGAGGGGCCGTTTCTACGAGCAGTACTTC	CASRERGRFYEQYF
TRBV5-5	15	.	.	TRBJ1-2	TGTGCCAGCAGGACGTCCGGGACCGAAGACTATGGCTACACCTTC	CASRTSGTEDYGYTF
TRBV4-1	13	.	.	TRBJ2-3	TGCGCCAGCAGATTCGGAGGGGAGGATACGCAGTATTTT	CASRFGGEDTQYF
TRBV18	14	TRBD1	.	TRBJ2-3	TGTGCCAGCTCAAGGGGGCTAAGCACAGATACGCAGTATTTT	CASSRGLSTDTQYF
TRBV18	16	.	once	TRBJ2-1	TGTGCCAGCTCACCACCGAAAGGGAGCTCCTACAATGAGCAGTTCTTC	CASSPPKGSSYNEQFF
TRBV27	15	TRBD1	.	TRBJ2-7	TGTGCCAGCAGGAGACAGGGACAGATTTCCTACGAGCAGTACTTC	CASRRQGQISYEQYF
TRBV29-1	14	TRBD2	.	TRBJ2-7	TGCAGCGCCTGGACTAGCGGGAGTGTACACGAGCAGTACTTC	CSAWTSGSVHEQYF
TRBV19	13	TRBD1	.	TRBJ1-1	TGTGCCAGTCAGGACAGGGGGCACACTGAAGCTTTCTTT	CASQDRGHTEAFF
TRBV11-2	15	TRBD2	.	TRBJ2-5	TGTGCCAGCAGCTACCACCGGGGGGGACAAGAGACCCAGTACTTC	CASSYHRGGQETQYF
TRBV7-2	16	TRBD2	once	TRBJ2-1	TGTGCCAGCAGCTTAGTTTTTAGCGGGACCTACAATGAGCAGTTCTTC	CASSLVFSGTYNEQFF
TRBV7-2	18	TRBD1	.	TRBJ1-4	TGTGCCAGCAGCTTAGTAGGCCAGGGGGGTGGAACTAATGAAAAACTGTTTTTT	CASSLVGQGGGTNEKLFF
TRBV27	17	.	.	TRBJ1-5	TGTGCCAGCAGTTTTATTAGGACAGTAAGTAGCAATCAGCCCCAGCATTTT	CASSFIRTVSSNQPQHF
TRBV27	17	TRBD2	.	TRBJ2-3	TGTGCCAGCAGTTTATCGACTAGCGGGAGTTTGACAGATACGCAGTATTTT	CASSLSTSGSLTDTQYF
TRBV14	17	.	.	TRBJ2-3	TGTGCCAGCAGCCAAGATGTCGACTTTACTAGCACAGATACGCAGTATTTT	CASSQDVDFTSTDTQYF
TRBV7-9	19	TRBD1	.	TRBJ1-4	TGTGCCAGCAGCACCGGGACAGGGGTCCCAACTGCAACTAATGAAAAACTGTTTTTT	CASSTGTGVPTATNEKLFF
TRBV28	12	.	.	TRBJ1-4	TGTGCCAGCAGCAGGCCTAATGAAAAACTGTTTTTT	CASSRPNEKLFF
TRBV10-3	14	.	few	TRBJ1-1	TGTGCCATCAGTGATACGGGCAGGGTTCCGAAAGCTTTCTTT	CAISDTGRVPKAFF
TRBV4-1	16	.	once	TRBJ1-2	TGCGCCAGCAGCCAGGGACCGGGACGGGAATGGGATGGCTACACCTTC	CASSQGPGREWDGYTF
TRBV5-4	15	TRBD2	.	TRBJ2-7	TGTGCCAGCAGCCTTCCGGGGAGCGGGAGTTACGAGCAGTACTTC	CASSLPGSGSYEQYF
TRBV10-3	14	.	.	TRBJ1-3	TGTGCCAGCAGGGACTCCTCCTCTGGAAACACCATATATTTT	CASRDSSSGNTIYF
TRBV11-2	15	.	.	TRBJ2-7	TGTGCCAGCAGCTTAGATCAGGCGGAGACCTACGAGCAGTACTTC	CASSLDQAETYEQYF
TRBV11-2	15	TRBD1	.	TRBJ2-7	TGTGCCAGCAGCTTAAGGGCCGGGACAGGGGTCGAGCAGTACTTC	CASSLRAGTGVEQYF
TRBV28	12	.	.	TRBJ1-2	TGTGCCAGCAGTTCTTACAGGGTAGGGAACACCTTC	CASSSYRVGNTF
TRBV19	16	TRBD1	.	TRBJ1-2	TGTGCCAGTAGTATATCAGCGACAGGGGGGAACTATGGCTACACCTTC	CASSISATGGNYGYTF
TRBV5-1	17	TRBD2	.	TRBJ2-2	TGCGCCAGCAGCGCGCAAGCCGGGACTAGCGGGGCCGGGGAGCTGTTTTTT	CASSAQAGTSGAGELFF
TRBV5-1	15	.	.	TRBJ2-7	TGCGCCAGCAGCTTGAACGCGGGGAGCTCCTACGAGCAGTACTTC	CASSLNAGSSYEQYF
TRBV30	12	TRBD1	.	TRBJ1-2	TGTGCCTGGGGGACAGGGGATCCCGGCTACACCTTC	CAWGTGDPGYTF
TRBV5-6	12	.	.	TRBJ1-1	TGTGCCAGCAGCTTGCCTAAATCGGCAGCTTTCTTT	CASSLPKSAAFF
TRBV13	15	.	.	TRBJ2-7	TGTGCCAGCAGCTTGGCCAGGGGTAGGATCTACGAGCAGTACTTC	CASSLARGRIYEQYF
TRBV28	14	.	.	TRBJ2-7	TGTGCCAGCAGTGAGCCTACAACGCGAAGCGAGCAGTACTTC	CASSEPTTRSEQYF
TRBV2	13	.	.	TRBJ2-7	TGTGCCAGCAGGGAAGGACAGTTCTACGAGCAGTACTTC	CASREGQFYEQYF
TRBV4-1	14	.	.	TRBJ2-3	TGCGCCAGCAGCCAAGATCGTCGCCCGGATACGCAGTATTTT	CASSQDRRPDTQYF
TRBV11-2	16	TRBD2	.	TRBJ2-3	TGTGCCAGCAGCCCCTGGGATAGCGGGAGGACAGATACGCAGTATTTT	CASSPWDSGRTDTQYF
TRBV18	15	.	.	TRBJ2-2	TGTGCCAGCTCACCTCAGGGTACGGACACCGGGGAGCTGTTTTTT	CASSPQGTDTGELFF
TRBV6-5	13	.	.	TRBJ1-1	TGTGCCAGCAGGGCGGGGCCCCACACTGAAGCTTTCTTT	CASRAGPHTEAFF
TRBV7-9	14	TRBD1	.	TRBJ2-7	TGTGCCAGCAGCTTAGGGACAGGGTTCTACGAGCAGTACTTC	CASSLGTGFYEQYF
TRBV5-1	15	TRBD1	few	TRBJ2-7	TGCGCCAGCAGCCCTCCTGCCGGGACAGGGGACGAGCAGTACTTC	CASSPPAGTGDEQYF
TRBV6-1	16	TRBD1	.	TRBJ2-7	TGTGCCAGCAGTGAACCCGCCAGGGGGCTGAACTACGAGCAGTACTTC	CASSEPARGLNYEQYF
TRBV4-1	16	.	.	TRBJ1-5	TGCGCCAGCAGCCAATTAAACCAGGGACGGAATCAGCCCCAGCATTTT	CASSQLNQGRNQPQHF
TRBV6-1	16	.	.	TRBJ2-7	TGTGCCAGCAGTGGGGTCGAGGTCGGAGGCTCCTACGAGCAGTACTTC	CASSGVEVGGSYEQYF
TRBV9	19	TRBD2	.	TRBJ2-7	TGTGCCAGCAGCTCGGGACAGGAAACTCGACTAGCGGGAGTTAGCGAGCAGTACTTC	CASSSGQETRLAGVSEQYF
TRBV5-1	14	TRBD2	once	TRBJ2-5	TGCGCCAGCAGCATCGGACTAGCGGGAGAGACCCAGTACTTC	CASSIGLAGETQYF
TRBV18	13	.	.	TRBJ1-2	TGTGCCAGCCGAATGGCTTCTAACTATGGCTACACCTTC	CASRMASNYGYTF